The sequence of this T cell receptor beta chain was determined in a study of siplizumab effects on memory and regulatory T cells. V was cut by 6 bases and J by 0 bases, with 9 bases left in between. This CDR3 is 14 amino acids long. From germline, CDR1 is LNHDA and CDR2 SQIVND (reference sequence). Broader study findings: Researchers could map only a minor fraction of alloreactive clones to unstimulated subsets. Naive T cells looked more diverse than memory cells and looked like major alloresponse contributors.

As regards this clone: The antigen is not known.

TCRdb keeps only in-frame clones here, not all; method: immunoSEQ multiplex PCR. The profile shows more than 60,000 clones, roughly 93% of them singletons. V gene TRBV19 combines with J gene TRBJ1-5, with D perhaps matching TRBD1 (6 bases). The sequenced sample consisted of CD8+ T cells sorted from blood. The clonotype was recovered from a human donor in good health. This chain's CDR3 is CASRGGHSNQPQHF. The CDR3 nucleotides read TGTGCCAGTAGAGGGGGGCATAGCAATCAGCCCCAGCATTTT.